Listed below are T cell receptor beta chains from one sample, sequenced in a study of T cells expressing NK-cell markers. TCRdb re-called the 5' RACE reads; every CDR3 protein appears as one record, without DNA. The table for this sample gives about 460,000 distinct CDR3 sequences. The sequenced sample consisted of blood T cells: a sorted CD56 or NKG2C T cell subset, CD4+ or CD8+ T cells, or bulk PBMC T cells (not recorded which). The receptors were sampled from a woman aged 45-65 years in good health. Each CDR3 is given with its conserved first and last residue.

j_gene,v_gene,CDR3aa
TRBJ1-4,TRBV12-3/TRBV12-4,CASRSREKLFF
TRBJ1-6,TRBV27,CASSLAGLLGSPLHF
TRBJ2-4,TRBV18,CASSPEREGRAKNIQYF
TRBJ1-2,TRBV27,CASRESTVAGITF
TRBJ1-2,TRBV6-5,CASSYADRGAYGYTF
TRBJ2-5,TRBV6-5,CATRGAAGETQYF
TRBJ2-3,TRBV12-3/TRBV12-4,CASRDSGSGDQTQYF
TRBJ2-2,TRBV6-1,CASSGAGGPLTGELFF
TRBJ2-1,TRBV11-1,CASSSSLAGSSYNEQFF
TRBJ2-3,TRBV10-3,CAISEWAVTDTQYF
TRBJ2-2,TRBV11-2,CASKTGTAGAGELFF
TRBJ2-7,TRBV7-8,CASSSETGTTYEQYF
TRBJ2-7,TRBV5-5,CASSYQDRLAGAYEQYF
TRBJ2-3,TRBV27,CASRILAWTSTDTQYF
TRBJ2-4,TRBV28,CASSPRARIQYF
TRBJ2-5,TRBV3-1,CASSQVRGKETQYF
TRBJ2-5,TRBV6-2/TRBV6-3,CASSRRRVAETQYF
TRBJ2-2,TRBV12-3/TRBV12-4,CASSRIGGGELFF
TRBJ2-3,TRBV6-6,CASRGGRLGTDTQYF
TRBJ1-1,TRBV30,CAWRTGGELTEAFF
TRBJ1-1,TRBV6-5,CASSPNPDRGTFF
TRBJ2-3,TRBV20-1,CSARVIASGPDTQYF
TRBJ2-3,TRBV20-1,CSARDLLYPDTQYF
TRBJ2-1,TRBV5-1,CASSLTSGSRVAFF
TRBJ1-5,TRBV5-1,CASSLGDRINQPQHF
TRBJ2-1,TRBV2,CASSEIAGLGNEQFF
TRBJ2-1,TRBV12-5,CASGLVTFNSGTDPYNEQFF
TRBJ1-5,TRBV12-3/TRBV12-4,CASMRSNSNQPQHF
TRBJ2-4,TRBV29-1,CSVDRDRGIQYF
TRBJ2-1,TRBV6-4,CASSDRGGTRQFF
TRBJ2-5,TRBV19,CASSKGQAQETQYF
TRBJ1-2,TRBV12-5,CASGFSDTRDGYTF
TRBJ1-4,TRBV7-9,CASSLASFGGPNEKLFF
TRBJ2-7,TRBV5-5,CASSLYWAEKQYF
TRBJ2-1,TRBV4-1,CASSQLGTRNRHEQFF
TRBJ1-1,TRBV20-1,CSARLIPGQGDTEAFF
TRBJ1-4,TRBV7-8,CASSLLGQGDEKLFF
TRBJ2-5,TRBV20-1,CSARVQGDQKETQYF
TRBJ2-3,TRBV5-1,CASSLPGPQYF
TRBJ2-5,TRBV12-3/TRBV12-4,CATMSTTGQYF
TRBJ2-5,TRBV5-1,CASSLAPGRILETQYF
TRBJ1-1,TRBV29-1,CSVEEAGTGKAFF
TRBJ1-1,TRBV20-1,CSAGQGSIMNTEAFF
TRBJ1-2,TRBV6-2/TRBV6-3,CASKRLPRGVYGYTF
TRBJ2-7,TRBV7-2,CASSLRASGASSYEQYF
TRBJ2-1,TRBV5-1,CASSLTTTYNEQFF
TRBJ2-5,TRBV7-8,CASSPRLVQETQYF
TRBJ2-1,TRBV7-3,CASSGQGYNEQFF
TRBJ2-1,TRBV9,CASSVATPAPGLAYNEQFF
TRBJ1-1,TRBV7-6,CASSLIRLNTEAFF
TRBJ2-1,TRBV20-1,CSAADRAPMQFF
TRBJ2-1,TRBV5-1,CASSLVWGNNEQFF
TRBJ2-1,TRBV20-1,CSAKLDGRIMYEQFF
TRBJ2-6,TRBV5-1,CASSHRGGTGANVLTF
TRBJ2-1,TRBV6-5,CASRRTSGISNEQFF